Listed below are T cell receptor beta chains from one sample, sequenced in a study of response to subunit inactivated influenza vaccine. TCRdb recomputed calls from the RT-PCR reads with MiXCR, one row per CDR3 protein. The profile shows 700,000 to 800,000 distinct CDR3 sequences, approximately 17% of them singletons. Sequenced here: PBMCs from blood, sampled more than 4 days after vaccination. The receptors were sampled from a man in his fifties or sixties who received an inactivated influenza vaccine. The CDR3 runs from the conserved cysteine through the conserved F or W. The D gene is left open where the match is weak. A clone size is listed for some rows: how often the clone was seen (once, few, many), or a class if it is expanded.

clone_size	j_call	d_call	v_call	cdr3_nt	cdr3_aa
few	TRBJ2-7	-	TRBV28	TGTGCCAGCACCCGCGCGGGACAGTCCTACGAGCAGTACTTC	CASTRAGQSYEQYF
once	TRBJ2-1	-	TRBV5-1	TGCGCCAGCAGCTTGGCCCTGCGGGTTGCCTACAATGAGCAGTTCTTC	CASSLALRVAYNEQFF
few	TRBJ2-7	-	TRBV25-1	TGTGCCAGCAGTGACGGCCTACAGGGTCGGTTGTCGCGGCAGTACTTC	CASSDGLQGRLSRQYF
few	TRBJ1-2	-	TRBV20-1	TGCAGTGCCAGGGAAAACTATGGCTACACCTTC	CSARENYGYTF
few	TRBJ2-3	TRBD2	TRBV20-1	TGCAGTGCCCTCGGCCTAGCGGGAGTGGCAGATACGCAGTATTTT	CSALGLAGVADTQYF
many	TRBJ2-7	-	TRBV5-1	TGCGCCAGCAGCTTGATTCGGGGAGAGCAGTACTTC	CASSLIRGEQYF
-	TRBJ2-7	TRBD2	TRBV12-3/TRBV12-4	TGTGCCAGCAGTTTTGCTAGCGGGGGCCCTAAATCGGAGCAGTACTTC	CASSFASGGPKSEQYF
few	TRBJ2-7	-	TRBV20-1	TGCAGTGCTGCCGACAGCAACGAGCAGTACTTC	CSAADSNEQYF
-	TRBJ2-1	-	TRBV20-1	TGCAGTGCAGGCCTGGGGAGTAATGAGCAGTTCTTC	CSAGLGSNEQFF
many	TRBJ2-7	-	TRBV29-1	TGCAGCGTTGATGCTAGTCCCTACGAGCAGTACTTC	CSVDASPYEQYF
few	TRBJ1-1	TRBD1	TRBV5-1	TGCGCCAGCAAGGCGATACAGGGGGTTTCCACTGAAGCTTTCTTT	CASKAIQGVSTEAFF
few	TRBJ2-5	-	TRBV7-9	TGTGCCAGCAGCTGGGTGACAGGCCCCAGACAGACCCAGTACTTC	CASSWVTGPRQTQYF
-	TRBJ2-4	-	TRBV11-2	TGTGCCAGCAGCTTCCCCGGGACTTCCCCTACCCCTGCCAAAAACATTCAGTACTTC	CASSFPGTSPTPAKNIQYF
few	TRBJ2-5	TRBD1	TRBV11-2	TGTGCCAGCAGCACTCGGACAGGGGGGAGAGAGACCCAGTACTTC	CASSTRTGGRETQYF
-	TRBJ2-5	-	TRBV24-1	TGTGCCACCAGTGGTAACAGACTCCAAGAGACCCAGTACTTC	CATSGNRLQETQYF